These 3 T cell receptor beta chains share one sample of origin, sequenced in a study of tumor-infiltrating lymphocytes in primary liver carcinoma. The investigators made TCR beta cDNA from about 510 ng total RNA, using a constant-region primer. Researchers made the TCR beta libraries by running three nested multiplex PCR rounds with slightly modified ARM-PCR. Use of TRBV1-TRBV30 forward primers with a C-beta reverse primer characterized the first two PCR rounds, which lasted around 9 cycles each. One entry per CDR3 protein, called by TCRdb with MiXCR from the multiplex PCR reads. The data hold 100,000 to 150,000 distinct CDR3 sequences, with 64% observed a single time. Joint extraction of RNA and DNA used 20-30 mg of bulk tissue that was unsorted. Sequenced input: liver tumor tissue from sampling region 3. Described subset: tumor region T3, left-lateral pole. Receptors were obtained from a woman aged 55-69 years with primary liver carcinoma and hepatitis B virus infection.

With regard to this clonotype: A much larger clone is a single base away; this may be a read error. This CDR3 reads CAWSLGLAANEQFF. The CDR3 DNA follows: TGTGCCTGGAGCCTAGGACTAGCCGCCAATGAGCAGTTCTTC. The chain has TRBV30 and TRBJ2-1; 8 nucleotides agree with TRBD2. V shed 3 bases, J shed 6 bases, and the junction held 7 bases outside the gene matches. The CDR3 contains 14 residues. CDR1 GTSNPN and CDR2 SVGIG come from the germline V gene (reference sequence).

This clonotype was observed at least ten times. The V gene is TRBV7-9, the J gene TRBJ2-5; 8 positions agree with TRBD1. Germline V gives CDR1 SEHNR, CDR2 FQNEAQ (reference sequence). This CDR3 spans 13 amino acids. Unmatched junction bases numbered 8, after V lost 5 bases and J lost 9 bases. CDR3 sequence reads: CASSPGQVTSQYF. The CDR3 DNA reads TGTGCCAGCAGCCCGGGACAGGTCACGTCCCAGTACTTC.

Remarks on this clonotype: This is likely a read error, given that the CDR3 carries no conserved phenylalanine or tryptophan at its end. The genes are TRBV6-5 and TRBJ1-1; the D is unclear. Per the germline V gene, CDR1 is MNHEY and CDR2 is SVGAGI. This CDR3 region has 14 residues. V lost 1 base and J 3 bases, leaving 9 bases between the germline ends. The CDR3 is CASSYLIWDTEAFS. The CDR3 nucleotides read TGTGCCAGCAGTTACTTGATTTGGGACACTGAAGCTTTCTCT.